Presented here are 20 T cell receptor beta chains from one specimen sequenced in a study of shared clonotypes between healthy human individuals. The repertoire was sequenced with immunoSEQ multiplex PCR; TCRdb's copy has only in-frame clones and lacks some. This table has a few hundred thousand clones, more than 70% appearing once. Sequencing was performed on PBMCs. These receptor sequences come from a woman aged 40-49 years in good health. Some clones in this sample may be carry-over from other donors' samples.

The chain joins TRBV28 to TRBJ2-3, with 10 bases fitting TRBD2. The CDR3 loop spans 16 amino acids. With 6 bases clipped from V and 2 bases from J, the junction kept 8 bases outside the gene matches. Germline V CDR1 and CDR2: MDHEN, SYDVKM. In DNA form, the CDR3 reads TGTGCCAGCAGCGACCCCAGCGGGGGGGCCACAGATACGCAGTATTTT. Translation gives CASSDPSGGATDTQYF.

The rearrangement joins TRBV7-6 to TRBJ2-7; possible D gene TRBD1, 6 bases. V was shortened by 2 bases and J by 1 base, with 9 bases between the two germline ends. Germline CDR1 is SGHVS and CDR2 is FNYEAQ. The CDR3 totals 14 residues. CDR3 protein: CASSLYTGSYEQYF. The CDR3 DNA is TGTGCCAGCAGCTTATATACAGGGTCCTACGAGCAGTACTTC.

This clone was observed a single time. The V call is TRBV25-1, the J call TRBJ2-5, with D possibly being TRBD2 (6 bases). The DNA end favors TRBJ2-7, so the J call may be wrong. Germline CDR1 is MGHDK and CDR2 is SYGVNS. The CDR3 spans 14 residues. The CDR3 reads CASSGSGGVYEQYF. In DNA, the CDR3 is TGTGCCAGCAGTGGTAGCGGAGGGGTCTACGAGCAGTACTTC.

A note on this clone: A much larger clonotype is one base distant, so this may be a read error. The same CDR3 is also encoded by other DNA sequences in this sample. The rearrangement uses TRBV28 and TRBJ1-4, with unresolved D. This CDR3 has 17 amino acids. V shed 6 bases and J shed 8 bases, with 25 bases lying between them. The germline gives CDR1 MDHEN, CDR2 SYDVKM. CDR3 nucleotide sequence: TGTGCCAGCAGCTTACCCCACACCGGGGAAGTAGGAGAAAAACTGTTTTTT. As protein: CASSLPHTGEVGEKLFF.

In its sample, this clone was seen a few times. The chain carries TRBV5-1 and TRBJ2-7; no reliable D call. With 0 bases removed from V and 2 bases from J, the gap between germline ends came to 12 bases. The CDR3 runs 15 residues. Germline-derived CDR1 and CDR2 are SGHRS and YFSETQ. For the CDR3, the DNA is TGCGCCAGCAGCTTGGAGGCATCCCTCACCTACGAGCAGTACTTC. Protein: CASSLEASLTYEQYF. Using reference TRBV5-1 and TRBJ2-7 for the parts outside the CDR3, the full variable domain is KAGVTQTPRYLIKTRGQQVTLSCSPISGHRSVSWYQQTPGQGLQFLFEYFSETQRNKGNFPGRFSGRQFSNSRSEMNVSTLELGDSALYLCASSLEASLTYEQYFGPGTRLTVT.

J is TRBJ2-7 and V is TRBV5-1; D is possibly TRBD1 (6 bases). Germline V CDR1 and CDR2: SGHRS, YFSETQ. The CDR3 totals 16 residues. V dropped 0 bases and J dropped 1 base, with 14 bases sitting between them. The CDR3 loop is CASSLGRDTGSYEQYF. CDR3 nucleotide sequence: TGCGCCAGCAGCTTGGGTAGGGACACCGGGTCCTACGAGCAGTACTTC.

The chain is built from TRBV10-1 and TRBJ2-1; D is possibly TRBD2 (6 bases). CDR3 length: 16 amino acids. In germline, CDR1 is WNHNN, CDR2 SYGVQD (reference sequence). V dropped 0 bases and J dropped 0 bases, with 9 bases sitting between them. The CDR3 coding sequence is TGCGCCAGCAGTGAGTCGGCGGGGAGCTCCTACAATGAGCAGTTCTTC. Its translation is CASSESAGSSYNEQFF.

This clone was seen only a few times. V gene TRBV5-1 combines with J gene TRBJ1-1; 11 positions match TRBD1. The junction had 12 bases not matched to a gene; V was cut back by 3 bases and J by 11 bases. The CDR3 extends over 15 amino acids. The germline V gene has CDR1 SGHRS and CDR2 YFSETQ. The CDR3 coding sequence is TGCGCCAGCAGCTCCCGGACAGGGGGCGAAAGGCAGGCTTTCTTT. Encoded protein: CASSSRTGGERQAFF.

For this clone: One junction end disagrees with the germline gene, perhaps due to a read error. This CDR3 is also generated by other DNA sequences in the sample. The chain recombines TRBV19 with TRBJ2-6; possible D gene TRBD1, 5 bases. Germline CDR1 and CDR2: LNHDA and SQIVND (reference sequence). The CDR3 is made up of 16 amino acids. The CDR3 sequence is CASSNGIRTGANVLTF. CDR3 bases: TGTGCCAGTAGTAATGGGATTCGCACTGGGGCCAACGTCCTGACCTTC.

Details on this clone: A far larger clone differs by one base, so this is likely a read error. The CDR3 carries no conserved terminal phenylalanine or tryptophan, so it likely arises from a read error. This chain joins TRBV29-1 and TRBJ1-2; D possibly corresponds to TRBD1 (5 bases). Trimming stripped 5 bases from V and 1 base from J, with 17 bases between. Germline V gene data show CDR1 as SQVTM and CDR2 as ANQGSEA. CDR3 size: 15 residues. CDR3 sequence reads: CSVNEDGGGNYGYTL. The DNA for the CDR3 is TGCAGCGTTAATGAGGACGGCGGGGGTAACTATGGCTACACCCTC.

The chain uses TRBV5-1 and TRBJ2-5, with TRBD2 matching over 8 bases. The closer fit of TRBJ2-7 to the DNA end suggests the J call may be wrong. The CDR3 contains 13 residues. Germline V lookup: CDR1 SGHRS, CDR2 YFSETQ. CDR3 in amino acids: CASSVAGSTEQYF. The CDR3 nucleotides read TGCGCCAGCTCAGTAGCGGGATCCACCGAGCAGTACTTC.

DNA of the CDR3: TGTGCCAGCAGCCAAGAGCCCCGTCCGACTAGCACGTACGAGCAGTACTTC. Its translation is CASSQEPRPTSTYEQYF. The chain is built from TRBV4-2 and TRBJ2-7; 7 bases are a match to TRBD2. The CDR3 extends over 17 amino acids. From germline, CDR1 is LGHNA and CDR2 YNFKEQ. Trimming cost V 0 bases and J 4 bases; bases outside gene matches: 12.

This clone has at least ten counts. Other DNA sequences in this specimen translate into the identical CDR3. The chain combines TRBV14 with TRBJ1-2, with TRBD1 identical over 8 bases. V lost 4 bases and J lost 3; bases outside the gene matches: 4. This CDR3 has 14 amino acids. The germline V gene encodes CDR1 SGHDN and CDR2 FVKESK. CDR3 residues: CASSPRQGYYGYTF. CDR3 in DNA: TGTGCCAGCAGCCCCCGACAGGGGTACTATGGCTACACCTTC.

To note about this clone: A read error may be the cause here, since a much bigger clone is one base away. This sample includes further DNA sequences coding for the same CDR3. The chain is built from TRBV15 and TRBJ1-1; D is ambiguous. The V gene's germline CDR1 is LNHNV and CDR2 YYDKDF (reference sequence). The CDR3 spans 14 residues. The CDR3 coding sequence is TGTGCCACCAGCGGGTTACTTCCGAACACTGAGGCTTTCTTT. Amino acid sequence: CATSGLLPNTEAFF.

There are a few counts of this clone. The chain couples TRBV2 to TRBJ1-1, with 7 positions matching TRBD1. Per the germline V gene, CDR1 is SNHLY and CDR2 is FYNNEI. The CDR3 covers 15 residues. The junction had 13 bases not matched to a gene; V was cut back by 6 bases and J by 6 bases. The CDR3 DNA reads TGTGCCAGCAGGGGACAGCCATACCCTAAACCTGAAGCTTTCTTT. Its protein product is CASRGQPYPKPEAFF.

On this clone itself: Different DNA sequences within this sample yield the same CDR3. CDR3 nucleotide sequence: TGTGCCAGCAGTTTAGGACTAGCGGGGTACAATGAGCAGTTCTTC. Amino acid sequence: CASSLGLAGYNEQFF. This chain uses TRBV27 with TRBJ2-1; the match to TRBD2 covers 12 bases. The junction had 0 bases not matched to a gene; V was cut back by 2 bases and J by 4 bases. Per the germline V gene, CDR1 is MNHEY and CDR2 is SMNVEV (reference sequence). This CDR3 spans 15 amino acids.

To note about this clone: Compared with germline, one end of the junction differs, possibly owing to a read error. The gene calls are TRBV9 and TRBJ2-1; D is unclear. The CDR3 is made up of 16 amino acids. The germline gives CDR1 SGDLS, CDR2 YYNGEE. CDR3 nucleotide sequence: TGTGCCGGCAGCGTAGCCGCAGAGATCCCCTACAATGAGCAGTTCTTC. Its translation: CAGSVAAEIPYNEQFF. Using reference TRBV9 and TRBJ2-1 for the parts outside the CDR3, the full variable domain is DSGVTQTPKHLITATGQRVTLRCSPRSGDLSVYWYQQSLDQGLQFLIQYYNGEERAKGNILERFSAQQFPDLHSELNLSSLELGDSALYFCAGSVAAEIPYNEQFFGPGTRLTVL.

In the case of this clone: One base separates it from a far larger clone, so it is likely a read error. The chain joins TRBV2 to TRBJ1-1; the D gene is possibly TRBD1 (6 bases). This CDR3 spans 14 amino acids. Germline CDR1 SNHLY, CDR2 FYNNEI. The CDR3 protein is CANSEGGFTTEAFF. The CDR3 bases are TGTGCCAACAGTGAGGGGGGGTTCACCACTGAAGCTTTCTTT. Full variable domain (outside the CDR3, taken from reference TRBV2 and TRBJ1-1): EPEVTQTPSHQVTQMGQEVILRCVPISNHLYFYWYRQILGQKVEFLVSFYNNEISEKSEIFDDQFSVERPDGSNFTLKIRSTKLEDSAMYFCANSEGGFTTEAFFGQGTRLTVV.

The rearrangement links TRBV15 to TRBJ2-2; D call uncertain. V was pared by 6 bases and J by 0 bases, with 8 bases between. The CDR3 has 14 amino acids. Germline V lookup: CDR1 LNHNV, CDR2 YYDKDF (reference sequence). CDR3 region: CATRTLANTGELFF. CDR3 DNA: TGTGCCACCAGGACGCTGGCGAACACCGGGGAGCTGTTTTTT.

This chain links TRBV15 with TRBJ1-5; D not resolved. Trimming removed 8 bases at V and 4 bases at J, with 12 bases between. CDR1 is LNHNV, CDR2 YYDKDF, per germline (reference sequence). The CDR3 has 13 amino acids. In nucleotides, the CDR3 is TGTGCCACCTCCCCCTCGGTAAATCAGCCCCAGCATTTT. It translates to CATSPSVNQPQHF.